The 30 T cell receptor beta chains listed next were all sequenced from one sample in a study of regulatory T cells in long-lasting Graves disease. As for time point: persistent/refractory GD, antithyroid drugs over 5 years with positive TRAb. From PBMCs, RNA was extracted and then used to make the TCR library. Arm-PCR of CDR3 regions with iRepertoire HTBI primers generated TCR beta libraries. One entry per CDR3 protein results from TCRdb running MiXCR on the multiplex PCR reads. The sample lists 700,000 or so distinct CDR3 sequences; about 32% were seen once. The sequenced sample was peripheral blood mononuclear cells (PBMCs), obtained when the disease was refractory, from a patient treated with antithyroid drugs. The source is a female donor with Graves disease.

This clonotype has a count of ten or more. The rearrangement joins TRBV20-1 to TRBJ2-2; 8 nucleotides line up with TRBD2. Trimming removed 7 bases from V and 3 bases from J; junction bases left unmatched: 4. The CDR3 covers 13 residues. Looked up from germline, CDR1 is DFQATT and CDR2 is SNEGSKA (reference sequence). CDR3 amino acids: CSGTSGHTGELFF. In DNA form, the CDR3 reads TGCAGTGGAACTAGCGGTCACACCGGGGAGCTGTTTTTT.

V is TRBV19 and J is TRBJ1-2, with D possibly being TRBD1 (5 bases). The V gene lost 5 bases and the J gene lost 4 bases, with 11 bases spanning the gap. Germline-derived CDR1 and CDR2 are LNHDA and SQIVND (reference sequence). This CDR3 region has 13 residues. This chain's CDR3 is CASSARDGYGYTF. CDR3 nucleotides: TGTGCCAGTAGTGCCAGGGACGGCTATGGCTACACCTTC.

This clonotype showed up just a few times. The gene calls are TRBV9 and TRBJ1-6; 8 bases map to TRBD1. The CDR3 sequence is 14 residues long. Germline V gene lookup returns CDR1 SGDLS and CDR2 YYNGEE. Trimming at V came to 4 bases and at J to 10 bases, leaving 7 bases not matched to a gene. The CDR3 DNA reads as TGTGCCAGCAGCTTCGGACAGGGCCAATCACCCCTCCACTTT. The encoded protein is CASSFGQGQSPLHF.

Here the CDR3 reads CSVAQNTEAFF. For the CDR3, the DNA is TGCAGCGTTGCACAGAACACTGAAGCTTTCTTT. The chain carries TRBV29-1 and TRBJ1-1; D call uncertain. Germline V lookup: CDR1 SQVTM, CDR2 ANQGSEA. The CDR3 runs to 11 residues. V lost 4 bases and J 1 base, leaving 4 bases between the germline ends. The variable domain in full, completed from reference TRBV29-1 and TRBJ1-1, reads SAVISQKPSRDICQRGTSLTIQCQVDSQVTMMFWYRQQPGQSLTLIATANQGSEATYESGFVIDKFPISRPNLTFSTLTVSNMSPEDSSIYLCSVAQNTEAFFGQGTRLTVV.

The chain uses TRBV6-1 and TRBJ1-2; D is possibly TRBD1 (5 bases). The V end lost 5 bases, the J end lost 8 bases, and 18 bases lay between the germline ends. Germline loops: CDR1 MNHNS, CDR2 SASEGT. CDR3 length: 14 amino acids. CDR3 in amino acids: CASSRGKSFHGYTF. CDR3 nucleotide sequence: TGTGCCAGCAGTCGGGGGAAATCGTTCCACGGCTACACCTTC.

The rearrangement uses TRBV28 and TRBJ1-3; 7 bases align to TRBD1. V was clipped by 6 bases and J by 0 bases; unmatched bases: 8. The CDR3 has 16 amino acids. Germline lookup yields CDR1 MDHEN and CDR2 SYDVKM. The CDR3, as DNA: TGTGCCAGCAGGCCTACAGGGGCCAGCTCTGGAAACACCATATATTTT. It codes for CASRPTGASSGNTIYF.

This chain joins TRBV19 and TRBJ1-5; TRBD1 matches 12 bases. With V trimmed by 4 bases and J by 6 bases, 13 bases remained unmatched. The CDR3 is 18 amino acids. Germline loops: CDR1 LNHDA, CDR2 SQIVND (reference sequence). The CDR3 here is CASSTQGGGTGGGQPQHF. In DNA form, the CDR3 reads TGTGCCAGTAGTACCCAAGGAGGGGGGACAGGGGGCGGTCAGCCCCAGCATTTT.

This chain connects TRBV6-1 to TRBJ1-2, with D possibly being TRBD1 (5 bases). With 7 bases removed from V and 7 bases from J, the gap between germline ends came to 19 bases. Germline loops: CDR1 MNHNS, CDR2 SASEGT. CDR3 size: 14 residues. The CDR3 DNA reads as TGTGCCAGCACCCCCGACGGGGGTTTGGGTGGCTACACCTTC. This codes for CASTPDGGLGGYTF.

The chain uses TRBV30 and TRBJ1-6; no definite D call. Germline CDR1 reads GTSNPN; CDR2 reads SVGIG (reference sequence). The CDR3 is 15 amino acids. V lost 2 bases and J 10 bases, leaving 18 bases between the germline ends. The CDR3 nucleotides are TGTGCCTGGAGTCCCGGGTCGGCAATTTACTCACCCCTCCACTTT. Protein: CAWSPGSAIYSPLHF.

This clonotype has just one count. This likely traces to a read error, being one base from a far larger clone. The chain carries TRBV11-1 and TRBJ2-5; a weak D match, TRBD2 (7 bases). This CDR3 spans 13 amino acids. Germline CDR1 reads SGHAT; CDR2 reads FQDESV (reference sequence). CDR3 region: CAGSLAGGQTQYF. CDR3 in DNA: TGTGCCGGCAGCTTAGCCGGGGGGCAGACCCAGTACTTC.

The V call is TRBV5-1, the J call TRBJ1-5, with no clear D. V lost 1 base, J lost 8 bases, and 10 bases lay in between. The CDR3 is made up of 13 amino acids. The germline V gene has CDR1 SGHRS and CDR2 YFSETQ. The CDR3 DNA follows: TGCGCCAGCAGCTTGTTTATCGGTGAGCCCCAGCATTTT. This sequence encodes CASSLFIGEPQHF.

This clonotype has only a few counts. The chain uses TRBV5-1 and TRBJ1-1; maybe TRBD1 (6 bases). V lost 2 bases, J lost 0 bases, and 17 bases lay in between. CDR3 length: 17 residues. Germline V CDR1 and CDR2: SGHRS, YFSETQ. CDR3: CASSLVTGGMLNTEAFF. The CDR3 DNA reads as TGCGCCAGCAGCTTAGTGACAGGTGGGATGCTGAACACTGAAGCTTTCTTT. The full variable domain, with the rest looked up from reference TRBV5-1 and TRBJ1-1, is KAGVTQTPRYLIKTRGQQVTLSCSPISGHRSVSWYQQTPGQGLQFLFEYFSETQRNKGNFPGRFSGRQFSNSRSEMNVSTLELGDSALYLCASSLVTGGMLNTEAFFGQGTRLTVV.

In this sample, this clonotype turned up many times. The germline gene is not matched at one end of the junction; a read error may be the cause. This rearrangement joins TRBV28 to TRBJ2-5, with D perhaps matching TRBD1 or TRBD2 (5 bases each). CDR1 and CDR2 (germline): MDHEN, SYDVKM. The CDR3 spans 14 residues. CDR3 sequence: CASSLSGGQETQYF. CDR3 coding DNA: TGTGCCAGCAGCTTATCTGGGGGCCAAGAGACCCAGTACTTC.

This rearrangement joins TRBV7-6 to TRBJ2-7, with TRBD2 identical over 9 bases. This CDR3 has 14 amino acids. Germline trimming cut 5 bases from V and 6 bases from J; bases unmatched to any gene: 8. CDR1 SGHVS and CDR2 FNYEAQ come from the germline V gene. Here the CDR3 DNA reads TGTGCCAGCAGCATCTCCGGGACTAGCAGCGAGCAGTACTTC. It is translated as CASSISGTSSEQYF. Full variable domain (outside the CDR3, taken from reference TRBV7-6 and TRBJ2-7): GAGVSQSPRYKVTKRGQDVALRCDPISGHVSLYWYRQALGQGPEFLTYFNYEAQQDKSGLPNDRFSAERPEGSISTLTIQRTEQRDSAMYRCASSISGTSSEQYFGPGTRLTVT.

The sample holds one count of this clonotype. The chain links TRBV29-1 to TRBJ2-6, with 7 nucleotides matching TRBD2. This CDR3 is 15 amino acids long. V lost 1 base, J lost 4 bases, and 4 bases stayed unmatched. Per germline, CDR1 SQVTM and CDR2 ANQGSEA. CDR3 region: CSVEGGGVGANVLTF. CDR3 DNA sequence: TGCAGCGTTGAAGGGGGAGGGGTAGGGGCCAACGTCCTGACTTTC.

This clonotype was observed a handful of times. The chain joins TRBV6-2 or TRBV6-3 to TRBJ2-7; 8 bases match TRBD2. Germline CDR1 and CDR2: MNHEY and SVGEGT. The junction had 5 bases not matched to a gene; V was cut back by 4 bases and J by 6 bases. This CDR3 is built from 13 residues. The CDR3 nucleotides are TGTGCCAGCAGTTGCGGACTAGCAGGCGAGCAGTACTTC. Its translation is CASSCGLAGEQYF.

This clonotype has ten or more counts. The chain has TRBV24-1 and TRBJ1-2; 8 bases align to TRBD1. Trimming took 3 bases from V and 7 from J; bases not matched to a gene: 6. The length of the CDR3 is 14 residues. CDR1 and CDR2 (germline): KGHDR, SFDVKD. The CDR3 bases are TGTGCCACCAGTGATGGAGGGACAGGTGGTGGCTACACCTTC. Protein: CATSDGGTGGGYTF.

V is TRBV5-4 and J is TRBJ1-6, with D tentatively TRBD1 (5 bases). This CDR3 contains 16 residues. The V end lost 5 bases, the J end lost 10 bases, and 22 bases lay between the germline ends. Germline CDR1 reads SGHNT; CDR2 reads YYREEE (reference sequence). CDR3 sequence (DNA): TGTGCCAGCAGGACGAACCAGGGAACGTGGAACTCACCCCTCCACTTT. This codes for CASRTNQGTWNSPLHF.

Worth noting for this clonotype: One end of the junction does not line up with germline, which may come from a read error. This chain joins TRBV5-1 and TRBJ2-7, with TRBD1 matching over 7 bases. This CDR3 is 15 amino acids long. The germline gives CDR1 SGHRS, CDR2 YFSETQ. CDR3 sequence (DNA): TGTGCCAGCAGCCCAACAGGGGACATCTCCCCCGAGCAGTACTTC. This encodes CASSPTGDISPEQYF.

This rearrangement joins TRBV5-4 to TRBJ2-1, with D unclear. Germline lookup yields CDR1 SGHNT and CDR2 YYREEE (reference sequence). The CDR3 is 17 amino acids. The V and J ends lost 5 bases and 2 bases respectively, with 20 bases between them. In DNA form, the CDR3 reads TGTGCCAGCAGGTTGACGACATGGGCGGTACCCTACAATGAGCAGTTCTTC. The encoded protein is CASRLTTWAVPYNEQFF.

This clonotype was seen a few times. This chain uses TRBV5-1 with TRBJ1-1; D is unclear. V was shortened by 4 bases and J by 5 bases, with 12 bases between the two germline ends. The germline V gene has CDR1 SGHRS and CDR2 YFSETQ. The CDR3 extends over 13 amino acids. Here the CDR3 DNA reads TGCGCCAGCAGCGAGAGTGGGGAGACTGAAGCTTTCTTT. Its translation is CASSESGETEAFF.

This clonotype has ten or more counts. The chain carries TRBV29-1 and TRBJ1-2, with D perhaps TRBD1 (5 bases). Between the trimmed V and J ends, which lost 7 bases and 2 bases, there was a span of 17 bases. The CDR3 has 14 residues. Germline lookup yields CDR1 SQVTM and CDR2 ANQGSEA. The CDR3 here is CSAGRDGRNYGYTF. The CDR3, as DNA: TGCAGCGCCGGCCGGGACGGACGAAACTATGGCTACACCTTC.

The count of this clonotype is one. The chain uses TRBV19 and TRBJ1-1; TRBD1 might be the D (5 bases). Trimming removed 7 bases from V and 2 bases from J, with 23 bases in between. The CDR3 length is 17 residues. Germline V gives CDR1 LNHDA, CDR2 SQIVND (reference sequence). CDR3 loop: CASIDRGRAAANTEAFF. The DNA of the CDR3 is TGTGCCAGTATCGATCGGGGGAGGGCAGCGGCTAACACTGAAGCTTTCTTT.

This clonotype was observed a few times. The chain joins TRBV19 to TRBJ1-5; D might be TRBD1 (5 bases). The CDR3 extends over 14 amino acids. V was cut by 3 bases and J by 6 bases, with 12 bases left in between. Germline loops: CDR1 LNHDA, CDR2 SQIVND (reference sequence). CDR3 coding DNA: TGTGCCAGTAGTATCCTAAACGGGGGTCAGCCCCAGCATTTT. Protein sequence: CASSILNGGQPQHF.

The sample holds many counts of this clonotype. The chain has TRBV19 and TRBJ2-5; no definite D call. CDR3 size: 15 residues. Trimming cost V 5 bases and J 0 bases, with 13 bases left between them. Per the germline V gene, CDR1 is LNHDA and CDR2 is SQIVND (reference sequence). In DNA form, the CDR3 reads TGTGCCAGTAGTCCCCGGACGAGTAACCAAGAGACCCAGTACTTC. Translation gives CASSPRTSNQETQYF. The full variable domain, its missing parts supplied by reference TRBV19 and TRBJ2-5, is DGGITQSPKYLFRKEGQNVTLSCEQNLNHDAMYWYRQDPGQGLRLIYYSQIVNDFQKGDIAEGYSVSREKKESFPLTVTSAQKNPTAFYLCASSPRTSNQETQYFGPGTRLLVL.

J is TRBJ1-5 and V is TRBV30; tentative D call: TRBD1 (6 bases). V was shortened by 2 bases and J by 12 bases, with 17 bases between the two germline ends. Germline values: CDR1 GTSNPN, CDR2 SVGIG (reference sequence). This CDR3 region has 13 residues. CDR3 loop: CAWSPSGTSGQHF. CDR3 nucleotides: TGTGCCTGGAGTCCCTCTGGGACATCGGGCCAGCATTTT.

V is TRBV9 and J is TRBJ1-1; D call uncertain. This CDR3 contains 13 residues. The V and J ends lost 6 bases and 4 bases respectively, with 13 bases between them. CDR1 and CDR2 (germline): SGDLS, YYNGEE. The CDR3 spells CASTNPPSTEAFF. In DNA, the CDR3 is TGTGCCAGCACTAATCCCCCTAGCACTGAAGCTTTCTTT. The variable domain in full, completed from reference TRBV9 and TRBJ1-1, reads DSGVTQTPKHLITATGQRVTLRCSPRSGDLSVYWYQQSLDQGLQFLIQYYNGEERAKGNILERFSAQQFPDLHSELNLSSLELGDSALYFCASTNPPSTEAFFGQGTRLTVV.

This clonotype has just a few counts. The chain uses TRBV7-2 and TRBJ1-1; tentatively, D is TRBD1 (6 bases). Trimming took 3 bases from V and 3 from J, leaving 11 bases between them. Germline lookup yields CDR1 SGHTA and CDR2 FQGNSA. CDR3 length equals 14 residues. CDR3 sequence: CASSLVRGYTEAFF. In nucleotides, the CDR3 is TGTGCCAGCAGCTTGGTCAGGGGCTACACTGAAGCTTTCTTT.

This clonotype rates as medium-sized. The J gene is TRBJ1-1, the V gene TRBV28; D is possibly TRBD1 (5 bases). Germline loops: CDR1 MDHEN, CDR2 SYDVKM. The CDR3 is 14 residues long. Trimming took off 4 bases at V and 6 bases at J, with 15 bases between the two ends. In DNA form, the CDR3 reads TGTGCCAGCAGTTGGGGGACCCCGGGGTCTGAAGCTTTCTTT. It codes for CASSWGTPGSEAFF.

This clonotype was observed a handful of times. This chain links TRBV10-1 with TRBJ2-2; weak D call: TRBD1 (6 bases). The CDR3 has 13 amino acids. Germline assignment: CDR1 WNHNN and CDR2 SYGVQD (reference sequence). Trimming removed 5 bases from V and 7 bases from J, with 11 bases in between. The CDR3 nucleotides are TGCGCCAGCAGTAGGCAGGGGCGCGGGGAGCTGTTTTTT. It specifies CASSRQGRGELFF.